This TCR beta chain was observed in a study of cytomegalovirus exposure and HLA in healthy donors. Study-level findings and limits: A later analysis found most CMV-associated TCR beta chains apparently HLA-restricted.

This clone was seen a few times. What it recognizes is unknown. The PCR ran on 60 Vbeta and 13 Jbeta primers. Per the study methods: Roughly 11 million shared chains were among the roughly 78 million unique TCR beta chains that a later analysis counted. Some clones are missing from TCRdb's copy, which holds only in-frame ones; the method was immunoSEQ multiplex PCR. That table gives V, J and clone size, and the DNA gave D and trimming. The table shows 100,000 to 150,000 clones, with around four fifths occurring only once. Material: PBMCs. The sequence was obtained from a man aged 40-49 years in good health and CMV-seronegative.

The CDR3 DNA reads TGCGCCAGGCCGGGACTAGCGGACATCGAGCAGTACTTC. Its translation: CARPGLADIEQYF. V usage is TRBV10-1 and J usage is TRBJ2-7; 11 bases match TRBD2. The J segment lost 6 bases and the V segment lost 9 bases, leaving 7 bases of the junction unmatched. The CDR3 contains 13 residues. Per germline, CDR1 WNHNN and CDR2 SYGVQD (reference sequence).